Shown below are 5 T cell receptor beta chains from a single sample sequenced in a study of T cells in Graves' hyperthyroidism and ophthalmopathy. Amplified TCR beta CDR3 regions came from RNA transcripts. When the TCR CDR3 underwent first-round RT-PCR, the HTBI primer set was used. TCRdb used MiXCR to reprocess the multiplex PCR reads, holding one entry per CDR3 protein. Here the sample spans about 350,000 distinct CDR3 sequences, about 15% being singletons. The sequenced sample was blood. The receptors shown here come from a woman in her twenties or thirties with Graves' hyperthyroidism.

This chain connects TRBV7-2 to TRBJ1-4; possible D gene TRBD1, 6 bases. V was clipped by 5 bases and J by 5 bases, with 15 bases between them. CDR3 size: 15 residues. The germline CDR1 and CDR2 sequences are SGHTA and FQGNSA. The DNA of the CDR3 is TGTGCCAGCAGCCCGAACAGGGTGTTGAATGAAAAACTGTTTTTT. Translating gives CASSPNRVLNEKLFF.

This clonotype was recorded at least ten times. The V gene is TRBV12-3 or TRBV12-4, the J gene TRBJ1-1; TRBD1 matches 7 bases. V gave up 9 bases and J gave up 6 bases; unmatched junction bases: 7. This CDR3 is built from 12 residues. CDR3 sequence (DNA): TGTGCCAGTAGGACAGGCCCCCCTGAAGCTTTCTTT. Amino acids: CASRTGPPEAFF.

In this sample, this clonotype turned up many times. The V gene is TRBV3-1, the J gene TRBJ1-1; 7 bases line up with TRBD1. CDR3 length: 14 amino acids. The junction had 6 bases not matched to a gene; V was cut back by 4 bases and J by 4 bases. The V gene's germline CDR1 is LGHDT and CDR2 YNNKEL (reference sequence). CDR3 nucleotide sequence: TGTGCCAGCAGCCCTACGAGGGGGCTCACTGAAGCTTTCTTT. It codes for CASSPTRGLTEAFF.

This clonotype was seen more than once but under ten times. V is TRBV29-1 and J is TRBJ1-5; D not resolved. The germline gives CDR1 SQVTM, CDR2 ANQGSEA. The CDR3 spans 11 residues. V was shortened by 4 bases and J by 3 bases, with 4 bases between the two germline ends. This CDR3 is CSVGDNQPQHF. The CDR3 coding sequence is TGCAGCGTTGGAGACAATCAGCCCCAGCATTTT.

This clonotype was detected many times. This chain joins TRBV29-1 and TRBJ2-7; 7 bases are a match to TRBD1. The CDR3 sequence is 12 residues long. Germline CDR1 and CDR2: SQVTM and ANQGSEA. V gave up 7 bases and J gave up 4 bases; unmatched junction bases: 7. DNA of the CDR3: TGCAGCGCACAGGGGACGGCTTACGAGCAGTACTTC. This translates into CSAQGTAYEQYF.